The 16 T cell receptor beta chains below all came from one sample that was sequenced in a study of blood T cell repertoires in COVID-19. Sequenced by immunoSEQ multiplex PCR; TCRdb stores in-frame clones only, minus some. The sample includes 90,000 to 140,000 clones, approximately 85% seen only once; the top ten take under 4.5%. Sequencing used peripheral blood. These receptors all come from a man aged 45 to 65 with acute or convalescent COVID-19.

The V and J genes are TRBV2 and TRBJ2-5, with D perhaps TRBD2 (6 bases). This CDR3 comprises 16 residues. V was shortened by 4 bases and J by 4 bases, with 19 bases between the two germline ends. CDR1 is SNHLY, CDR2 FYNNEI, per germline. CDR3 sequence (DNA): TGTGCCAGCAGTGCCCGCTGGCGGGGAGGAATAGAGACCCAGTACTTC. Encoded protein: CASSARWRGGIETQYF.

J is TRBJ1-1 and V is TRBV6-5; D gene uncertain. Deletions cut 10 bases from V and 4 bases from J, with 19 bases between. From germline, CDR1 is MNHEY and CDR2 SVGAGI. This CDR3 has 14 residues. The CDR3 sequence is CATIRFEGRTEAFF. As DNA, the CDR3 is TGTGCCACCATCCGATTTGAGGGTCGCACTGAAGCTTTCTTT.

The chain joins TRBV19 to TRBJ1-6; weak D call: TRBD1 (6 bases). CDR3 length equals 16 residues. The V end was cut by 4 bases, the J end by 7 bases, with 17 bases between. CDR1 is LNHDA, CDR2 SQIVND, per germline (reference sequence). CDR3 DNA sequence: TGTGCCAGTAGTAGACCGCTCAGGGGAAACAATTCACCCCTCCACTTT. It encodes CASSRPLRGNNSPLHF.

The chain combines TRBV13 with TRBJ1-2; 10 nucleotides match TRBD1. Trimming cost V 5 bases and J 7 bases; bases outside gene matches: 10. The CDR3 spans 15 residues. From germline, CDR1 is PRHDT and CDR2 FYEKMQ (reference sequence). The CDR3 nucleotides are TGTGCCAGCAGCCGTGGGACAGGGGTCCGAAGTGGCTACACCTTC. Translating it yields CASSRGTGVRSGYTF.

The J gene is TRBJ2-7, the V gene TRBV29-1; 9 nucleotides line up with TRBD1. The CDR3 length is 15 residues. CDR1 is SQVTM and CDR2 is ANQGSEA in the germline V gene. Unmatched junction bases numbered 5, after V lost 1 base and J lost 1 base. The CDR3 DNA sequence: TGCAGCGTTGAAGGGGGACAGGGACCTTCCTACGAGCAGTACTTC. Encoded protein: CSVEGGQGPSYEQYF.

The count of this clone is one. The rearrangement uses TRBV4-1 and TRBJ1-5, with a tentative D call TRBD1 (5 bases). This CDR3 is 15 amino acids long. Germline CDR1 MGHRA, CDR2 YSYEKL. V lost 1 base and J lost 7, with 14 bases in between. The DNA for the CDR3 is TGCGCCAGCAGCCAAGTCGTAGGGGTAGGACAGCCCCAGCATTTT. Translating gives CASSQVVGVGQPQHF.

The chain links TRBV5-1 to TRBJ2-3, with a tentative D call TRBD1 (6 bases). Trimming stripped 0 bases from V and 2 bases from J, with 10 bases between. CDR3 length: 15 residues. Germline V lookup: CDR1 SGHRS, CDR2 YFSETQ. In nucleotides, the CDR3 is TGCGCCAGCAGCTTGGTGAGGGGGAACACAGATACGCAGTATTTT. Translation gives CASSLVRGNTDTQYF.

The chain is built from TRBV6-5 and TRBJ2-7, with D possibly being TRBD1 (6 bases). Trimming stripped 0 bases from V and 5 bases from J, with 8 bases between. The CDR3 extends over 13 amino acids. Per germline, CDR1 MNHEY and CDR2 SVGAGI. The CDR3, as DNA: TGTGCCAGCAGTTACTCGGACAGAAACGAGCAGTACTTC. Translated, it gives CASSYSDRNEQYF.

The chain couples TRBV19 to TRBJ2-5; 7 bases align to TRBD2. This CDR3 region has 13 residues. In germline, CDR1 is LNHDA, CDR2 SQIVND (reference sequence). The J segment lost 4 bases and the V segment lost 4 bases, leaving 3 bases of the junction unmatched. The CDR3 here is CASSRTSVETQYF. The CDR3 DNA reads TGTGCCAGTAGTAGAACTAGCGTAGAGACCCAGTACTTC.

The V gene is TRBV2, the J gene TRBJ1-1, with D perhaps TRBD1 (6 bases). V dropped 6 bases and J dropped 4 bases, with 15 bases sitting between them. This CDR3 is 14 amino acids long. Germline assignment: CDR1 SNHLY and CDR2 FYNNEI. CDR3 residues: CASRYREGSTEAFF. For the CDR3, the DNA is TGTGCCAGCAGATACAGGGAGGGTAGCACTGAAGCTTTCTTT.

This clone was counted once. J is TRBJ2-2 and V is TRBV2, with D maybe TRBD1 (6 bases). Trimming shortened V by 5 bases and J by 4 bases, and 14 bases separated the two germline ends. CDR1 and CDR2 (germline): SNHLY, FYNNEI. The CDR3 runs 15 residues. CDR3 DNA sequence: TGTGCCAGCAGTTGGGCTACAGGGAGCACCGGGGAGCTGTTTTTT. Protein sequence: CASSWATGSTGELFF.

The rearrangement joins TRBV6-4 to TRBJ2-1; 9 bases line up with TRBD1. CDR1 and CDR2 from the germline V gene are MRHNA and SNTAGT. V trimming: 5 bases; J trimming: 9 bases; junction bases outside the gene matches: 11. The CDR3 runs 15 residues. CDR3 protein: CASSPGQGFPGEQFF. CDR3 in DNA: TGTGCCAGCAGTCCGGGACAGGGATTTCCCGGTGAGCAGTTCTTC.

This CDR3 reads CASRTGLAGNNEQFF. Here the CDR3 DNA reads TGCGCCAGCAGGACGGGACTAGCGGGGAACAATGAGCAGTTCTTC. The rearrangement links TRBV5-1 to TRBJ2-1, with 13 bases that match TRBD2. The CDR3 length is 15 residues. J lost 5 bases, V lost 5 bases, and 4 bases had no gene match. Germline V gene data show CDR1 as SGHRS and CDR2 as YFSETQ. The complete variable domain, with remaining parts taken from reference TRBV5-1 and TRBJ2-1, reads KAGVTQTPRYLIKTRGQQVTLSCSPISGHRSVSWYQQTPGQGLQFLFEYFSETQRNKGNFPGRFSGRQFSNSRSEMNVSTLELGDSALYLCASRTGLAGNNEQFFGPGTRLTVL.

The chain joins TRBV19 to TRBJ1-6, with a weak D call TRBD1 (6 bases). Germline values: CDR1 LNHDA, CDR2 SQIVND (reference sequence). The CDR3 contains 16 residues. Trimming left V 6 bases short and J 1 base short, with 13 bases between. CDR3 sequence reads: CASSGRTGSYNSPLHF. Here the CDR3 DNA reads TGTGCCAGTAGCGGTCGCACAGGGTCCTATAATTCACCCCTCCACTTT.

The rearrangement uses TRBV27 and TRBJ2-2; TRBD1 matches at 7 bases. The ends lost 2 bases at V and 6 bases at J; junction bases unmatched: 6. The V gene's germline CDR1 is MNHEY and CDR2 SMNVEV (reference sequence). The CDR3 totals 15 residues. CDR3 bases: TGTGCCAGCAGTTTAAGGAGACAGGGCCCCGGGGAGCTGTTTTTT. It yields the protein CASSLRRQGPGELFF.

V usage is TRBV2 and J usage is TRBJ2-1; TRBD2 matches at 8 bases. V was pared by 6 bases and J by 7 bases, with 11 bases of the junction left unmatched. Germline V gene data show CDR1 as SNHLY and CDR2 as FYNNEI. The CDR3 runs 15 residues. The CDR3 protein is CASRVGSGTGNEQFF. The CDR3 DNA reads TGTGCCAGCAGGGTCGGTAGCGGGACTGGGAATGAGCAGTTCTTC.